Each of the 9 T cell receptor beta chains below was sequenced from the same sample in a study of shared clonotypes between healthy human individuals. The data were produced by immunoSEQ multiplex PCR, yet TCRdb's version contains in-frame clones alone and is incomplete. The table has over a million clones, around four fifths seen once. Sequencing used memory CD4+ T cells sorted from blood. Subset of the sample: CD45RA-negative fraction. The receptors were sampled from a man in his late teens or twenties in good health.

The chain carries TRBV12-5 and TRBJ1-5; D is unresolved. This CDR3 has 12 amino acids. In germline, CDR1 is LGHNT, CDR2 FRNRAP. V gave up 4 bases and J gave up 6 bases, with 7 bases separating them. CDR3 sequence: CASGSTSQPQHF. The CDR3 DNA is TGTGCTAGTGGTTCCACGTCTCAGCCCCAGCATTTT.

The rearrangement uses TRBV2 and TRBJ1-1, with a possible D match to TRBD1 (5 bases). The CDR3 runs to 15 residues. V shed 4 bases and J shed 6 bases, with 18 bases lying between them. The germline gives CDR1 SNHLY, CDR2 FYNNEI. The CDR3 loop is CASSGQGTPAAEAFF. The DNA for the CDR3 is TGTGCCAGCAGTGGTCAGGGTACCCCAGCCGCTGAAGCTTTCTTT.

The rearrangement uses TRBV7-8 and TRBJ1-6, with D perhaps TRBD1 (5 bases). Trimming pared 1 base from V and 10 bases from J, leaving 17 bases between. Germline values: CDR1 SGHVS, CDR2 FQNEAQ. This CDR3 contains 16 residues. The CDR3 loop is CASSLVQGRVKSPLHF. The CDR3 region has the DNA TGTGCCAGCAGCTTAGTCCAGGGAAGGGTAAAGTCACCCCTCCACTTT.

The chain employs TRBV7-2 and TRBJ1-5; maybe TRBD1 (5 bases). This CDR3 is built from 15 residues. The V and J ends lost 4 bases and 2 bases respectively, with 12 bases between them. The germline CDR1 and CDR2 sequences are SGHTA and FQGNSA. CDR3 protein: CASSSGAGRNQPQHF. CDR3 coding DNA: TGTGCCAGCAGCTCCGGTGCGGGGCGCAATCAGCCCCAGCATTTT.

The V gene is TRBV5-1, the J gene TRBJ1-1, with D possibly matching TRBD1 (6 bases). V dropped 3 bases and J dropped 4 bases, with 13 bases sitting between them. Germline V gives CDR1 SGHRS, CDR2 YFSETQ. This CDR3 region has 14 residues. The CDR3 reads CASSWQGGSTEAFF. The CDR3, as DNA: TGCGCCAGCAGCTGGCAAGGGGGGAGCACTGAAGCTTTCTTT.

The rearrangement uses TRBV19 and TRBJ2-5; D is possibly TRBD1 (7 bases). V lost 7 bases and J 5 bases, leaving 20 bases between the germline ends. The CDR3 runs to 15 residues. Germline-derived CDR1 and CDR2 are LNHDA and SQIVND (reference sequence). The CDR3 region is CASKRQGGASETQYF. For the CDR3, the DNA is TGTGCCAGTAAACGACAGGGAGGCGCGTCCGAGACCCAGTACTTC.

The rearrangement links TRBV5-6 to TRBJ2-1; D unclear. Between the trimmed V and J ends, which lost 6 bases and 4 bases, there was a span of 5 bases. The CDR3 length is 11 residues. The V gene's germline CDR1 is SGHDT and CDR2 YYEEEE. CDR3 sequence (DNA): TGTGCCAGCATGGCGTACAATGAGCAGTTCTTC. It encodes CASMAYNEQFF. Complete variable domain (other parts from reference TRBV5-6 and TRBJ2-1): DAGVTQSPTHLIKTRGQQVTLRCSPKSGHDTVSWYQQALGQGPQFIFQYYEEEERQRGNFPDRFSGHQFPNYSSELNVNALLLGDSALYLCASMAYNEQFFGPGTRLTVL.

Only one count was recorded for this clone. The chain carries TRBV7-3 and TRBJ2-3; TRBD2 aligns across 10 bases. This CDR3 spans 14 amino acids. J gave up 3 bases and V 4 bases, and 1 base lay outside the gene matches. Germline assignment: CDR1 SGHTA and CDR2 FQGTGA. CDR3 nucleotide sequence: TGTGCCAGCAGCTCAGCGGGGGGGACAGATACGCAGTATTTT. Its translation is CASSSAGGTDTQYF.

The CDR3 region has the DNA TGCGCCAGCAGTGAGTCGTTGGGAGGGAATGAGCAGTTCTTC. Encoded protein: CASSESLGGNEQFF. This sequence joins TRBV10-1 and TRBJ2-1, with 7 positions matching TRBD2. J was trimmed by 7 bases and V by 0 bases; bases with no gene match: 3. CDR3 length: 14 amino acids. The germline CDR1 and CDR2 sequences are WNHNN and SYGVQD (reference sequence).